This TCR beta chain was recorded in a study of blood T cells in healthy people across ages. The CDR3 runs 17 residues. Germline CDR1 reads MNHEY; CDR2 reads SMNVEV (reference sequence). V gave up 2 bases and J gave up 0 bases, with 16 bases separating them. Primers used in a second PCR of roughly 7 to 11 cycles were a sample-barcoded 5' primer and a J-beta primer mix. TCRdb analysed the 5' RACE reads with MiXCR anew, one entry per CDR3 protein. Of 1,500,000 or so distinct CDR3 sequences in the sample, approximately 60% are singletons; the top ten hold roughly 6.3%. Sequenced input: blood. This chain links TRBV27 with TRBJ1-1, with D tentatively TRBD1 (5 bases). This TCR was sampled from a man between 18 and 29 years old in good health. CDR3 amino acids: CASSLSPGVGVNTEAFF. CDR3 bases: TGTGCCAGCAGTTTAAGTCCGGGGGTAGGGGTGAACACTGAAGCTTTCTTT.